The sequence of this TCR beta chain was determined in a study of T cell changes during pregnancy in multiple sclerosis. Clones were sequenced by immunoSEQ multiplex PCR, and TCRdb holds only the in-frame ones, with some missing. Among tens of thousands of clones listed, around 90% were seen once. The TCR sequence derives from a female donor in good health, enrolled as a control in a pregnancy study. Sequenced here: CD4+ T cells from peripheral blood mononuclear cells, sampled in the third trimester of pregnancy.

The CDR3 protein is CASRTKGQGANSPLHF. Here the CDR3 DNA reads TGTGCCAGCAGAACTAAGGGACAGGGGGCTAATTCACCCCTCCACTTT. The gene calls are TRBV2 and TRBJ1-6; the match to TRBD1 covers 12 bases. The CDR3 runs to 16 residues. After removal of 6 bases from V and 6 bases from J, the junction contained 6 bases not matched to a gene. The germline gives CDR1 SNHLY, CDR2 FYNNEI.